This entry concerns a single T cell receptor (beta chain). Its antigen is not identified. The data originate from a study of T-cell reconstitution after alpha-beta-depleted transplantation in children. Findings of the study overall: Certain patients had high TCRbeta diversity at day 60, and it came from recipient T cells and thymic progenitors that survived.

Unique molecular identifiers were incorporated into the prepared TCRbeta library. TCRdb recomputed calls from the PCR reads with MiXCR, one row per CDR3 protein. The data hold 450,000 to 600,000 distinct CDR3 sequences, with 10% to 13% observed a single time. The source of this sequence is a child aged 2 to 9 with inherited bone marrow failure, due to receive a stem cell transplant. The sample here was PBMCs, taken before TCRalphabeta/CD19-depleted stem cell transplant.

The chain's CDR3 is CASSFGTSGQPQHF. The CDR3 DNA follows: TGTGCCAGCAGTTTTGGGACAAGCGGACAGCCCCAGCATTTT. The V call is TRBV27, the J call TRBJ1-5, with D perhaps matching TRBD1 (6 bases). V was trimmed by 3 bases and J by 7 bases, leaving 13 bases between them. CDR1 and CDR2 from the germline V gene are MNHEY and SMNVEV (reference sequence). The CDR3 is 14 amino acids.